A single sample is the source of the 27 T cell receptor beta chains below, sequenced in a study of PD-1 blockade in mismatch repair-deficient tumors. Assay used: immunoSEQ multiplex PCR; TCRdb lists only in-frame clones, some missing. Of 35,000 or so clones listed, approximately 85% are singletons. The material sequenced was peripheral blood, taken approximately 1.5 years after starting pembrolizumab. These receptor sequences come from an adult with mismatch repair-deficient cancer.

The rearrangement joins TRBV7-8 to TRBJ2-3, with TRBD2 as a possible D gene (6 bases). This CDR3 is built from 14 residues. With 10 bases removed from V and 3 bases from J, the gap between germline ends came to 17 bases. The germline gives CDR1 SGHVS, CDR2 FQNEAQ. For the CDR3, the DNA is TGTGCCATCCAACCACCTGGGGGGACAGATACGCAGTATTTT. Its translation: CAIQPPGGTDTQYF.

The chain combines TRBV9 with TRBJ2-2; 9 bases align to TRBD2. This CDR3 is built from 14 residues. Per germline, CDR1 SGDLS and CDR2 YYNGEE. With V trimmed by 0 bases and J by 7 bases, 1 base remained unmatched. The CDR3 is CASSVVREGGELFF. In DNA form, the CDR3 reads TGTGCCAGCAGCGTAGTGCGGGAGGGCGGGGAGCTGTTTTTT.

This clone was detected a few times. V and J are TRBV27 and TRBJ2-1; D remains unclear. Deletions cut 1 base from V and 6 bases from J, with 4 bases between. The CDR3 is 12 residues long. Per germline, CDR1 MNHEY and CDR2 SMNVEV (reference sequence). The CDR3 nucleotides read TGTGCCAGCAGTTTATTGGGCAATGAGCAGTTCTTC. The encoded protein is CASSLLGNEQFF.

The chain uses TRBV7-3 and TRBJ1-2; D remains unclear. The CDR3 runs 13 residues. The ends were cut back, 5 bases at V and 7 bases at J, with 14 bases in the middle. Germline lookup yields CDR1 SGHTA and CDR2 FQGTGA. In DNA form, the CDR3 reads TGTGCCAGCAGCCCAAGGGAAGGGTCTGGCTACACCTTC. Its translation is CASSPREGSGYTF.

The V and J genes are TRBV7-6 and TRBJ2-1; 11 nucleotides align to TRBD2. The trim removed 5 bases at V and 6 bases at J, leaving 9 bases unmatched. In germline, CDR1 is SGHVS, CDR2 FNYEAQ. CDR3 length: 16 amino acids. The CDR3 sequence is CASSAPLGTSGNEQFF. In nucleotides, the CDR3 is TGTGCCAGCAGCGCTCCCCTCGGGACTAGCGGCAATGAGCAGTTCTTC.

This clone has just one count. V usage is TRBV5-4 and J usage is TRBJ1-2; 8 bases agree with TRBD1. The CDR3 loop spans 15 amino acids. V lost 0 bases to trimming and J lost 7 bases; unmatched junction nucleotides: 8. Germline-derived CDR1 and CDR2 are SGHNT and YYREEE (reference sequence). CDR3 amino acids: CASSLVGQGARGYTF. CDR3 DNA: TGTGCCAGCAGCTTGGTGGGGCAGGGGGCGCGTGGCTACACCTTC.

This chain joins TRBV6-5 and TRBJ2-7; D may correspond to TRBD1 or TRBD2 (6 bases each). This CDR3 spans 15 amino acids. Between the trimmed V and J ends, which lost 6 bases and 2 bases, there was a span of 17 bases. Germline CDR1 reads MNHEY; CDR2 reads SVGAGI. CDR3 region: CASRRGVTIPYEQYF. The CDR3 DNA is TGTGCCAGCAGGAGGGGGGTGACGATCCCCTACGAGCAGTACTTC.

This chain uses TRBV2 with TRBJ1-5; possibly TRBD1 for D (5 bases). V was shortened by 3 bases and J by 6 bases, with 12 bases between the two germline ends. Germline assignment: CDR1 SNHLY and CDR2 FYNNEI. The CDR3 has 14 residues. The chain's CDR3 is CASSDRSGRQPQHF. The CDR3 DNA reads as TGTGCCAGCAGTGACAGGTCAGGGCGTCAGCCCCAGCATTTT. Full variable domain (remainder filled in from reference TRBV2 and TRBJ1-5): EPEVTQTPSHQVTQMGQEVILRCVPISNHLYFYWYRQILGQKVEFLVSFYNNEISEKSEIFDDQFSVERPDGSNFTLKIRSTKLEDSAMYFCASSDRSGRQPQHFGDGTRLSIL.

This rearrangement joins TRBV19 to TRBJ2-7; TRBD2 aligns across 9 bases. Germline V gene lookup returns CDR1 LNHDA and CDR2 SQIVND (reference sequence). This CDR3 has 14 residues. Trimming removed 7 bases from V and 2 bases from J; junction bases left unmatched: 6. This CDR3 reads CASTSAGGPYEQYF. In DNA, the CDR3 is TGTGCCAGTACGTCGGCGGGAGGGCCCTACGAGCAGTACTTC.

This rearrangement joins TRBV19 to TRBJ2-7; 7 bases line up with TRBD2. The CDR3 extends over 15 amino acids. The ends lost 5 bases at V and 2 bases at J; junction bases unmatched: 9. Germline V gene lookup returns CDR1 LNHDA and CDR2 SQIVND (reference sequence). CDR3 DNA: TGTGCCAGTAGTTCGGGGGGTAGAGGACCCTACGAGCAGTACTTC. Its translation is CASSSGGRGPYEQYF. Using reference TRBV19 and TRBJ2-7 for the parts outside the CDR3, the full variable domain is DGGITQSPKYLFRKEGQNVTLSCEQNLNHDAMYWYRQDPGQGLRLIYYSQIVNDFQKGDIAEGYSVSREKKESFPLTVTSAQKNPTAFYLCASSSGGRGPYEQYFGPGTRLTVT.

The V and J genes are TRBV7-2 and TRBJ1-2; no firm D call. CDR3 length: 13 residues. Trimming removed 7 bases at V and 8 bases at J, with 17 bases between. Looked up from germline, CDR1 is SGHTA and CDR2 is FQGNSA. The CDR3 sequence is CASIELGWYGYTF. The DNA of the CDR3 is TGTGCCAGCATTGAGTTAGGATGGTACGGCTACACCTTC.

CDR3 protein: CASSPGQGGEQYF. DNA of the CDR3: TGTGCCAGCTCACCGGGACAGGGCGGCGAGCAGTACTTC. The chain is built from TRBV18 and TRBJ2-7; TRBD1 matches at 9 bases. CDR1 is KGHSH, CDR2 LQKENI, per germline. Trimming at V came to 3 bases and at J to 6 bases, leaving 3 bases not matched to a gene. This CDR3 is 13 amino acids long.

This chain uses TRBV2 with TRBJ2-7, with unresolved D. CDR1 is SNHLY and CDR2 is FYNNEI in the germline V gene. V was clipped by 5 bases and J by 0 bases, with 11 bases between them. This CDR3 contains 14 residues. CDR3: CASSSDFSSYEQYF. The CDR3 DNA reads TGTGCCAGCAGTAGTGATTTCAGCTCCTACGAGCAGTACTTC.

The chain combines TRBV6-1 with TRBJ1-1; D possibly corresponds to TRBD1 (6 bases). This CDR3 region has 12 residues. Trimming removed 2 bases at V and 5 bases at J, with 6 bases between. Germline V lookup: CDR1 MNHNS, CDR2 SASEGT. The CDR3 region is CASSERGTEAFF. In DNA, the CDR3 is TGTGCCAGCAGTGAAAGGGGGACTGAAGCTTTCTTT.

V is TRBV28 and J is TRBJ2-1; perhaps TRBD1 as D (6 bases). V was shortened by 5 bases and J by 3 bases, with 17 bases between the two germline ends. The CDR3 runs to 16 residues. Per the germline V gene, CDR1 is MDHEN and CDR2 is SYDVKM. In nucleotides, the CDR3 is TGTGCCAGCAGTACACCTACGGGACATAGCTACAATGAGCAGTTCTTC. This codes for CASSTPTGHSYNEQFF. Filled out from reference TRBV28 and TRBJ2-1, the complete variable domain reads DVKVTQSSRYLVKRTGEKVFLECVQDMDHENMFWYRQDPGLGLRLIYFSYDVKMKEKGDIPEGYSVSREKKERFSLILESASTNQTSMYLCASSTPTGHSYNEQFFGPGTRLTVL.

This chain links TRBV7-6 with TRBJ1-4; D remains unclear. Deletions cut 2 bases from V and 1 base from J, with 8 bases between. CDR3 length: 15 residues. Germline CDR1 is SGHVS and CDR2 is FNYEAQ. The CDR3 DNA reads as TGTGCCAGCAGCTTAATCTGGGGAACTAATGAAAAACTGTTTTTT. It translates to CASSLIWGTNEKLFF.

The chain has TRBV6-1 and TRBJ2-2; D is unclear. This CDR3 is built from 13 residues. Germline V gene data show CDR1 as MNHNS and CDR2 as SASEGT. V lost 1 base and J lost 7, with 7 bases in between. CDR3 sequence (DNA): TGTGCCAGCAGTGAAGGAGTAGTCGGGGAGCTGTTTTTT. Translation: CASSEGVVGELFF.

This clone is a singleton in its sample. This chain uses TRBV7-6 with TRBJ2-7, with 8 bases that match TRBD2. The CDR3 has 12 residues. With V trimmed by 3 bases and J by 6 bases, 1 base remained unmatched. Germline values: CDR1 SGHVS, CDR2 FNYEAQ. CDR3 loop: CASSFSGIEQYF. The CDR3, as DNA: TGTGCCAGCAGCTTTAGCGGGATCGAGCAGTACTTC.

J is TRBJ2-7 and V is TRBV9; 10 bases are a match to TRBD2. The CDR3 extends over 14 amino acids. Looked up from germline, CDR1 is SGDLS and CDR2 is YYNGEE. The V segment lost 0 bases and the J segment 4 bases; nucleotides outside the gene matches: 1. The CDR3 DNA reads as TGTGCCAGCAGCGTAGGAGCGGGAGGGTACGAGCAGTACTTC. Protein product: CASSVGAGGYEQYF. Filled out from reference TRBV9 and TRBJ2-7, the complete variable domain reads DSGVTQTPKHLITATGQRVTLRCSPRSGDLSVYWYQQSLDQGLQFLIQYYNGEERAKGNILERFSAQQFPDLHSELNLSSLELGDSALYFCASSVGAGGYEQYFGPGTRLTVT.

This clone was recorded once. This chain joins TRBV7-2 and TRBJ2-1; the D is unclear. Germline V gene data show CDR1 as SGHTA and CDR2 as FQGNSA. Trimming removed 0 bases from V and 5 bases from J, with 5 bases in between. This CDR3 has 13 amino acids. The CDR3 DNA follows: TGTGCCAGCAGCTTAGCGGCGGACAATGAGCAGTTCTTC. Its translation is CASSLAADNEQFF.

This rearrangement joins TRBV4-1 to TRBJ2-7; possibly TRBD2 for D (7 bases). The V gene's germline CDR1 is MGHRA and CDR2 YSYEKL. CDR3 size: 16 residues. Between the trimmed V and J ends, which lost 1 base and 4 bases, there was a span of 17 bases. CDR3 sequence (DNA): TGCGCCAGCAGCCAAGCCCCGGGGGGCTTAGGGTACGAGCAGTACTTC. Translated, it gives CASSQAPGGLGYEQYF.

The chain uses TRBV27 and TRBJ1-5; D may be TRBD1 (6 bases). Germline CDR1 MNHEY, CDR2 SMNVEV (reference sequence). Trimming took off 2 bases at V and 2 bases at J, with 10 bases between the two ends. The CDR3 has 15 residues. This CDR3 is CASSLRGGRNQPQHF. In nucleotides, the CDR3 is TGTGCCAGCAGTTTAAGGGGGGGCCGCAATCAGCCCCAGCATTTT.

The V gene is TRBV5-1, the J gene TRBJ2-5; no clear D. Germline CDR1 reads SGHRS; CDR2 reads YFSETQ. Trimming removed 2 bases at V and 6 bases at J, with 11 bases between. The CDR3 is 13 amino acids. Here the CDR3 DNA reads TGCGCCAGCAGCTTATCCCCTGAGCAGACCCAGTACTTC. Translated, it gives CASSLSPEQTQYF.

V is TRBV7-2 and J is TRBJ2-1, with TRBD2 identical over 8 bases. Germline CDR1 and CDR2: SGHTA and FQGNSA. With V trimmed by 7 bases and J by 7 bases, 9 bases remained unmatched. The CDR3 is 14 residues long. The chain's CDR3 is CASTSAAGENEQFF. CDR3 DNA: TGTGCCAGCACCTCCGCAGCGGGGGAGAATGAGCAGTTCTTC.

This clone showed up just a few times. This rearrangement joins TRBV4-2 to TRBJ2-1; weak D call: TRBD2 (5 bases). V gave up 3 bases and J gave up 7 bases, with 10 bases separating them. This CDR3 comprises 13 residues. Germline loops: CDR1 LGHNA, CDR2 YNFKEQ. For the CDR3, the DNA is TGTGCCAGCAGCCAGAACCGGGGAAATGAGCAGTTCTTC. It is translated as CASSQNRGNEQFF.

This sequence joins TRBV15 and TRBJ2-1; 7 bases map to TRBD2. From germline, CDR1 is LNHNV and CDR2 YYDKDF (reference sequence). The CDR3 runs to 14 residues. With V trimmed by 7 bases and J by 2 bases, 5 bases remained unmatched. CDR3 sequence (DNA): TGTGCCACCAAGGCGGGAGCGGCCTACAATGAGCAGTTCTTC. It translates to CATKAGAAYNEQFF.

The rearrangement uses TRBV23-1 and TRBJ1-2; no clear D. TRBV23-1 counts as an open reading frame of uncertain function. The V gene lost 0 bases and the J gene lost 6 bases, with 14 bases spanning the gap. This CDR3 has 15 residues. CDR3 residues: CASSQSTLLVDGYTF. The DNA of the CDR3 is TGCGCCAGCAGTCAATCTACATTGTTGGTTGATGGCTACACCTTC.